These T cell receptor beta chains were read from a single sample in a study of T cell repertoires in cytomegalovirus infection. No antigen has been assigned to these receptors. One entry per CDR3 protein results from TCRdb running MiXCR on the reads. The data hold 69,000 or so distinct CDR3 sequences, with around 27% observed a single time. The sequencing here drew on CD8+ T cells from cultured PBMCs, taken from culture after CMV antigen stimulation. The source of these receptors is a human donor in good health (CMV status not recorded). Some clones in this sample may be carry-over from other donors' samples. The CDR3 runs from the conserved cysteine through the conserved F or W. Each record gives: clone size, V gene, D gene, J gene, CDR3 protein, CDR3 DNA. The D gene is left open where the match is weak. The size field is filled for only some rows; it gives once, few, many or a size class.

>.|TRBV12-3/TRBV12-4|TRBD2|TRBJ2-1
CASRNRTSTFYNEQFF
TGTGCCAGCAGAAACCGGACTAGCACTTTTTACAATGAGCAGTTCTTC
>few|TRBV10-2|TRBD2|TRBJ2-7
CASSQGTSRYEQYF
TGCGCCAGCAGTCAAGGGACTAGCAGATACGAGCAGTACTTC
>few|TRBV12-5|.|TRBJ2-7
CASGPDSYEQYF
TGTGCTAGTGGCCCTGACAGCTACGAGCAGTACTTC
>.|TRBV7-8|.|TRBJ2-7
CASSLSPPAGNYEQYF
TGTGCCAGCAGCTTATCCCCCCCGGCCGGTAACTACGAGCAGTACTTC
>.|TRBV6-2/TRBV6-3|.|TRBJ1-1
CASSYSGGHTEAFF
TGTGCCAGCAGTTACTCAGGGGGTCACACTGAAGCTTTCTTT
>few|TRBV6-2/TRBV6-3|.|TRBJ1-1
CASSYLRGNTEAFF
TGTGCCAGCAGTTACCTCAGGGGGAACACTGAAGCTTTCTTT
>few|TRBV6-2/TRBV6-3|.|TRBJ2-1
CASSRALEGGEQFF
TGTGCCAGCAGCCGCGCGCTAGAAGGGGGTGAGCAGTTCTTC
>medium-sized|TRBV7-2|TRBD2|TRBJ2-1
CASTSGGLAGGNEQFF
TGTGCCAGCACCTCGGGGGGACTAGCGGGAGGGAATGAGCAGTTCTTC
>.|TRBV6-1|.|TRBJ2-1
CASRTGDYNEQFF
TGTGCCAGCAGGACCGGGGACTACAATGAGCAGTTCTTC
>.|TRBV9|TRBD1|TRBJ1-1
CASSAQGDEAFF
TGTGCCAGCAGCGCGCAGGGGGACGAAGCTTTCTTT
>many|TRBV7-2|TRBD1|TRBJ2-1
CASSLAAAGGTNEQFF
TGTGCCAGCAGCTTAGCTGCGGCAGGGGGTACTAATGAGCAGTTCTTC
>few|TRBV6-1|.|TRBJ1-2
CAAHRDLNYGYTF
TGTGCCGCCCACAGGGACCTCAACTATGGCTACACCTTC
>.|TRBV12-3/TRBV12-4|.|TRBJ2-5
CASSLQGGETQYF
TGTGCCAGCAGTTTACAGGGGGGAGAGACCCAGTACTTC
>.|TRBV5-6|TRBD2|TRBJ2-3
CASSTGTSFADTQYF
TGTGCCAGCAGCACCGGGACTAGCTTCGCGGATACGCAGTATTTT
>.|TRBV9|TRBD1|TRBJ1-1
CASSDAEGAYTEAFF
TGTGCCAGCAGCGATGCGGAGGGGGCTTACACTGAAGCTTTCTTT
>.|TRBV7-9|.|TRBJ2-7
CASSSPYLSYEQYF
TGTGCCAGCAGCTCACCTTACCTCTCCTACGAGCAGTACTTC
>.|TRBV5-6|.|TRBJ1-2
CASSLGARDYGYTF
TGTGCCAGCAGCTTAGGTGCTCGGGACTATGGCTACACCTTC
>.|TRBV30|.|TRBJ1-2
CAWSPRGLNYGYTF
TGTGCCTGGAGCCCAAGAGGACTGAACTATGGCTACACCTTC
>few|TRBV28|.|TRBJ2-2
CASSLGQGDVTGELFF
TGTGCCAGCAGTTTAGGGCAGGGTGATGTCACCGGGGAGCTGTTTTTT
>.|TRBV25-1|.|TRBJ2-1
CASGGYNEQFF
TGTGCCAGCGGAGGGTACAATGAGCAGTTCTTC
>.|TRBV20-1|.|TRBJ1-3
CSARGLAGNTIYF
TGCAGTGCTAGAGGCTTAGCTGGAAACACCATATATTTT
>many|TRBV11-2|.|TRBJ2-1
CASSSELADEQFF
TGTGCCAGCAGCTCCGAACTAGCTGATGAGCAGTTCTTC
>.|TRBV6-5|.|TRBJ2-2
CASSVLTATSNTGELFF
TGTGCCAGCAGTGTCCTGACTGCAACTTCGAACACCGGGGAGCTGTTTTTT
>.|TRBV6-5|.|TRBJ2-1
CASSYSAASNEQFF
TGTGCCAGCAGTTACTCGGCAGCCTCAAATGAGCAGTTCTTC
>few|TRBV6-2/TRBV6-3|TRBD2|TRBJ2-5
CASSYSREGLQETQYF
TGTGCCAGCAGTTACTCGCGGGAGGGCCTCCAAGAGACCCAGTACTTC
>once|TRBV9|TRBD1|TRBJ2-1
CASNRDLHRDRGDEQFF
TGTGCCAGCAACCGAGACTTACACCGGGACAGGGGCGATGAGCAGTTCTTC
>few|TRBV6-2/TRBV6-3|.|TRBJ2-7
CASSYSRTEYEQYF
TGTGCCAGCAGTTACTCGCGGACGGAATACGAGCAGTACTTC
>many|TRBV6-1|.|TRBJ2-1
CASSRQGGAGNEQFF
TGTGCCAGCAGCCGGCAAGGGGGCGCGGGGAATGAGCAGTTCTTC
>few|TRBV6-6|.|TRBJ1-1
CASSYSGRGKTEAFF
TGTGCCAGCAGTTACTCCGGCAGGGGAAAAACTGAAGCTTTCTTT
>many|TRBV18|.|TRBJ2-6
CASSGTGPSGANVLTF
TGTGCCAGCTCAGGAACAGGGCCCTCTGGGGCCAACGTCCTGACTTTC
>.|TRBV9|.|TRBJ2-1
CASSDPTGTPDNEQFF
TGTGCCAGCAGCGACCCGACCGGGACTCCAGATAATGAGCAGTTCTTC
>few|TRBV7-6|.|TRBJ2-7
CASRGQGRSYEQYF
TGTGCCAGCCGAGGGCAGGGGCGCTCCTACGAGCAGTACTTC
>once|TRBV20-1|.|TRBJ2-7
CSAHGQYYEQYF
TGCAGTGCGCACGGACAGTACTACGAGCAGTACTTC
>many|TRBV7-2|TRBD2|TRBJ2-7
CASSLDGTSGNEQYF
TGTGCCAGCAGCTTAGATGGGACTAGCGGAAACGAGCAGTACTTC
>few|TRBV19|.|TRBJ2-1
CMWGASSYNEQFF
TGTATGTGGGGGGCAAGCTCCTACAATGAGCAGTTCTTC
>many|TRBV12-3/TRBV12-4|.|TRBJ2-7
CASSFRGEQYF
TGTGCCAGCAGTTTCAGGGGCGAGCAGTACTTC
>.|TRBV13|TRBD1|TRBJ1-2
CASSFFGTADYGYTF
TGTGCCAGCAGCTTCTTCGGGACAGCCGACTATGGCTACACCTTC
>.|TRBV27|.|TRBJ1-6
CASSLAEGSPLHF
TGTGCCAGCAGTTTAGCTGAGGGTTCACCCCTCCACTTT
>.|TRBV5-6|TRBD1|TRBJ1-5
CASSGTGGNQPQHF
TGTGCCAGCAGCGGTACAGGGGGCAATCAGCCCCAGCATTTT
>.|TRBV30|.|TRBJ1-1
CAWSLGAGNTEAFF
TGTGCCTGGAGTCTTGGGGCAGGGAACACTGAAGCTTTCTTT
>few|TRBV25-1|.|TRBJ1-2
CASWGGNDGYTF
TGTGCCAGCTGGGGGGGGAACGATGGCTACACCTTC
>.|TRBV27|.|TRBJ2-1
CASSLSWTAEQFF
TGTGCCAGCAGTTTATCTTGGACAGCTGAGCAGTTCTTC
>.|TRBV5-4|.|TRBJ2-1
CASSSNGGADEQFF
TGTGCCAGCAGCTCCAATGGGGGGGCGGATGAGCAGTTCTTC
>.|TRBV19|.|TRBJ1-6
CASSGTGNSPLHF
TGTGCCAGTAGTGGAACAGGGAATTCACCCCTCCACTTT